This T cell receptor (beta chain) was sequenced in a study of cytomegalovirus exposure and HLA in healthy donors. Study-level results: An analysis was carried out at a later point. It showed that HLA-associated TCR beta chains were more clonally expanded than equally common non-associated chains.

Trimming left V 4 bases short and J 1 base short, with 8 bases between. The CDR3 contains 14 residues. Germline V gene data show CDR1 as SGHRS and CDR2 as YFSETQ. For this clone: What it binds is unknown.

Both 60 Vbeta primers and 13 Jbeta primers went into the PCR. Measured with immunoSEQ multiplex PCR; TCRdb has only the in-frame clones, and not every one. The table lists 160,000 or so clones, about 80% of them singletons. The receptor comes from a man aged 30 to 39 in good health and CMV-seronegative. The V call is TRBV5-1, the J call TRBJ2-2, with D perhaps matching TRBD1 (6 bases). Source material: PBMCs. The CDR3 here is CASSATGNTGELFF. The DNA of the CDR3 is TGCGCCAGCAGCGCGACAGGGAACACCGGGGAGCTGTTTTTT. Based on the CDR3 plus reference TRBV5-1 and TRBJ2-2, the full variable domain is KAGVTQTPRYLIKTRGQQVTLSCSPISGHRSVSWYQQTPGQGLQFLFEYFSETQRNKGNFPGRFSGRQFSNSRSEMNVSTLELGDSALYLCASSATGNTGELFFGEGSRLTVL.